Below, 7 T cell receptor beta chains from the same sample are listed, as sequenced in a study of vaccination effects on CD4 cells after COVID-19. No antigen is known for these receptors. The table came from immunoSEQ multiplex PCR; TCRdb's copy has only in-frame clones and leaves some out. Here the sample spans about 70,000 clones, 65% to 85% being singletons. Expansion of antigen-specific CD4+ T cells with viral peptide pools was carried out by the ViraFEST assay before sequencing. At the end of about 9 days of culture, CD4+ T cells were isolated. A PCR test confirmed that the person had SARS-CoV-2 infection between March and December 2020. Source: CD4+ T cells from PBMCs cultured with HIV peptides, taken before COVID-19 vaccination. Documented subset: HIV-1 Nef peptide pool negative control/reference culture. The source is a human donor who had a prior SARS-CoV-2 infection.

V usage is TRBV21-1 and J usage is TRBJ1-4. TRBV21-1 is termed a pseudogene. The CDR3 runs 15 residues. CDR3 region: CASSSGGAGNEKLFF. As DNA, the CDR3 is TGTGCCAGCAGCTCAGGAGGGGCAGGGAATGAAAAACTGTTTTTT.

The rearrangement joins TRBV5-1 to TRBJ2-7; D possibly corresponds to TRBD1 (5 bases). The CDR3 covers 15 residues. Between the trimmed V and J ends, which lost 0 bases and 3 bases, there was a span of 13 bases. In germline, CDR1 is SGHRS, CDR2 YFSETQ. The CDR3 region has the DNA TGCGCCAGCAGCTTGGTTAGGGGTATGAACTACGAGCAGTACTTC. Residues: CASSLVRGMNYEQYF.

This chain joins TRBV5-1 and TRBJ2-2; TRBD1 agrees at 7 bases. This CDR3 is built from 15 residues. Per germline, CDR1 SGHRS and CDR2 YFSETQ. V shed 2 bases, J shed 0 bases, and the junction held 1 base outside the gene matches. CDR3: CASSFGTANTGELFF. CDR3 nucleotide sequence: TGCGCCAGCAGCTTTGGGACAGCGAACACCGGGGAGCTGTTTTTT.

The chain links TRBV5-6 to TRBJ2-7, with a weak D call TRBD1 (6 bases). The V and J ends lost 4 bases and 5 bases respectively, with 19 bases between them. Germline V gene lookup returns CDR1 SGHDT and CDR2 YYEEEE. The CDR3 consists of 15 residues. Here the CDR3 DNA reads TGTGCCAGCAGCGATTTAGGGGGTATAATCGACGAGCAGTACTTC. It translates to CASSDLGGIIDEQYF.

The rearrangement joins TRBV5-1 to TRBJ1-4, with D tentatively TRBD1 (6 bases). Germline values: CDR1 SGHRS, CDR2 YFSETQ. Trimming removed 0 bases from V and 6 bases from J, with 12 bases in between. The CDR3 consists of 15 residues. DNA of the CDR3: TGCGCCAGCAGCTTGGGAAGAGGGGGAGATGAAAAACTGTTTTTT. Protein product: CASSLGRGGDEKLFF.

The chain carries TRBV19 and TRBJ2-5, with 7 bases fitting TRBD1. CDR1 and CDR2 from the germline V gene are LNHDA and SQIVND (reference sequence). The CDR3 sequence is 14 residues long. The V segment lost 4 bases and the J segment 2 bases; nucleotides outside the gene matches: 4. In nucleotides, the CDR3 is TGTGCCAGTAGTACGTGGGACAGACAAGAGACCCAGTACTTC. It translates to CASSTWDRQETQYF.

The chain links TRBV4-2 to TRBJ1-5, with 7 nucleotides matching TRBD1. Germline V gene data show CDR1 as LGHNA and CDR2 as YNFKEQ. The CDR3 is 17 amino acids. Trimming took 0 bases from V and 4 from J; bases not matched to a gene: 9. CDR3 in DNA: TGTGCCAGCAGCCAAGATCGGTCTTTACAGGGGAATCAGCCCCAGCATTTT. It codes for CASSQDRSLQGNQPQHF.